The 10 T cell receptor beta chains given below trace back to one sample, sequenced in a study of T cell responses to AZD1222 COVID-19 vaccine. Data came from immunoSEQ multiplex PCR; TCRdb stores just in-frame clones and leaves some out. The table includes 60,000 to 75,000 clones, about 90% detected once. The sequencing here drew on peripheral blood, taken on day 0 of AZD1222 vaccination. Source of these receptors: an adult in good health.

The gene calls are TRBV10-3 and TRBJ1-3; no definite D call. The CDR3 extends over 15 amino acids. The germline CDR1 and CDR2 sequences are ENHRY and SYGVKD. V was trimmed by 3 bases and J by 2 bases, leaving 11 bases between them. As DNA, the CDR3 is TGTGCCATCAGTGATGCCTCCACCCCTGGAAACACCATATATTTT. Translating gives CAISDASTPGNTIYF.

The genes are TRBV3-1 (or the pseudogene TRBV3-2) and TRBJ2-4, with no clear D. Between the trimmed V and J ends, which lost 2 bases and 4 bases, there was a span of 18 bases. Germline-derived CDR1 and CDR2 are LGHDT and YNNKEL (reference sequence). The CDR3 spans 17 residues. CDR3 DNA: TGTGCCAGCAGCCAACTGATCCCATTGCAAAGAAAAAACATTCAGTACTTC. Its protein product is CASSQLIPLQRKNIQYF.

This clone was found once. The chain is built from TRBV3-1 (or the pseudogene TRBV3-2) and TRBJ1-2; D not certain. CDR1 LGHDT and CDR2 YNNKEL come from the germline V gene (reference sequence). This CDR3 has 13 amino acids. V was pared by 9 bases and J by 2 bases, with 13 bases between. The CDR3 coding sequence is TGTGCCAGTTCCCCAGTTGCCAACTATGGCTACACCTTC. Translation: CASSPVANYGYTF.

This chain's CDR3 is CASSRLAGGPEQYF. CDR3 coding DNA: TGTGCCAGCAGCCGTCTAGCGGGGGGGCCCGAGCAGTACTTC. J is TRBJ2-7 and V is TRBV11-2; TRBD2 matches 12 bases. The CDR3 runs 14 residues. V was clipped by 5 bases and J by 6 bases; unmatched bases: 5. Germline CDR1 reads SGHAT; CDR2 reads FQNNGV.

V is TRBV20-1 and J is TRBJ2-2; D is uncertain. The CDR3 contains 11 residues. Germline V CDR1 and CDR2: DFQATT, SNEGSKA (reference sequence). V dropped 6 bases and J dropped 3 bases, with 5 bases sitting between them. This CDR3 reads CSAYYTGELFF. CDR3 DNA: TGCAGTGCCTATTACACCGGGGAGCTGTTTTTT.

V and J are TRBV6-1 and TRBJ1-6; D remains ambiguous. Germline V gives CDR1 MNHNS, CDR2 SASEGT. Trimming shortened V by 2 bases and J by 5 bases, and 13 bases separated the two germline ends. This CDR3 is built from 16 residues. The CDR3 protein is CASSETPSSNNSPLHF. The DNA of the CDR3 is TGTGCCAGCAGTGAAACTCCGTCCAGTAATAATTCACCCCTCCACTTT.

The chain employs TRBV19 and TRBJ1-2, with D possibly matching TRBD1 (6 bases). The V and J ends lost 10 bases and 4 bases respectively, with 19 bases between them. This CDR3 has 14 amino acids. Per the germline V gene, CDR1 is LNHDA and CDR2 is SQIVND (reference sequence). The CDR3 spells CATDTGWAGYGYTF. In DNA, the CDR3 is TGTGCCACCGACACAGGGTGGGCTGGCTATGGCTACACCTTC. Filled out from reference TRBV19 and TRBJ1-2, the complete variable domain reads DGGITQSPKYLFRKEGQNVTLSCEQNLNHDAMYWYRQDPGQGLRLIYYSQIVNDFQKGDIAEGYSVSREKKESFPLTVTSAQKNPTAFYLCATDTGWAGYGYTFGSGTRLTVV.

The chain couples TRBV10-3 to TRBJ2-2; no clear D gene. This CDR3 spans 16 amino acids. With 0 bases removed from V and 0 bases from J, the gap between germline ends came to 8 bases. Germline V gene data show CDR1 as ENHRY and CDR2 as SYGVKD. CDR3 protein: CAISESVETNTGELFF. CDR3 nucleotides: TGTGCCATCAGTGAGTCTGTAGAGACGAACACCGGGGAGCTGTTTTTT.

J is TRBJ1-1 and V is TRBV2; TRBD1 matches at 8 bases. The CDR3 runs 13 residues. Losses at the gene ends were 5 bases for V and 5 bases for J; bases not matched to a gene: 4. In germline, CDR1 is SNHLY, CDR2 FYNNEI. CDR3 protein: CASSRHRGTEAFF. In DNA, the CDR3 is TGTGCCAGCAGTCGCCACAGGGGGACTGAAGCTTTCTTT.

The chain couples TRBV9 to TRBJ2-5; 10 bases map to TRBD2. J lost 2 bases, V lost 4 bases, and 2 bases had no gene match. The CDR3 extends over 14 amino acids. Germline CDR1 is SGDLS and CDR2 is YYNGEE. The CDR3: CASSFSGGQETQYF. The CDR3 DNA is TGTGCCAGCAGCTTTAGCGGGGGGCAAGAGACCCAGTACTTC. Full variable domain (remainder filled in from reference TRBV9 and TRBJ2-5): DSGVTQTPKHLITATGQRVTLRCSPRSGDLSVYWYQQSLDQGLQFLIQYYNGEERAKGNILERFSAQQFPDLHSELNLSSLELGDSALYFCASSFSGGQETQYFGPGTRLLVL.